Ten or more counts support the clone carrying this T cell receptor beta chain. Its antigen is as yet unknown. A single record per CDR3 protein comes from TCRdb applying MiXCR to the 5' RACE reads. The repertoire consists of 60,000 to 85,000 distinct CDR3 sequences, with 5% to 5.5% occurring once and the leading ten covering 2% to 2.5%. Germline values: CDR1 DFQATT, CDR2 SNEGSKA (reference sequence). Losses at the gene ends were 6 bases for V and 6 bases for J; bases not matched to a gene: 8. CDR3 length: 14 amino acids. This sample stems from a study of neurological immune-mediated disorders. The study's findings and limits: The study found no CDR3 amino acid sequences shared by expanded clones across subjects, suggesting private repertoires in all groups.

The chain has TRBV20-1 and TRBJ2-3, with 11 nucleotides matching TRBD1. This TCR came from a woman between 25 and 40 years old with multiple sclerosis. Source material: PBMCs. The CDR3 DNA is TGCAGTGCCGCCGGTGGGACAGGGGGTGATACGCAGTATTTT. This gives the protein CSAAGGTGGDTQYF.